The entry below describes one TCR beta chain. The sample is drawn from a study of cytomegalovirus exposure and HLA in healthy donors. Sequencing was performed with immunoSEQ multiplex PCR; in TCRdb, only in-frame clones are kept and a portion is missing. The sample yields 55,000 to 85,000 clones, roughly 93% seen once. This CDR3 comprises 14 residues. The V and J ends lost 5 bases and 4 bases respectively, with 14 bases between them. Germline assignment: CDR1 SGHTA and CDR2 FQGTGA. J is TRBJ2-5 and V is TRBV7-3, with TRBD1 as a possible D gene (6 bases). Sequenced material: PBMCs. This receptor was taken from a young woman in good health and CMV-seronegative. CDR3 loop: CASSPTGSPETQYF. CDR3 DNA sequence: TGTGCCAGCAGCCCCACAGGGTCCCCAGAGACCCAGTACTTC.